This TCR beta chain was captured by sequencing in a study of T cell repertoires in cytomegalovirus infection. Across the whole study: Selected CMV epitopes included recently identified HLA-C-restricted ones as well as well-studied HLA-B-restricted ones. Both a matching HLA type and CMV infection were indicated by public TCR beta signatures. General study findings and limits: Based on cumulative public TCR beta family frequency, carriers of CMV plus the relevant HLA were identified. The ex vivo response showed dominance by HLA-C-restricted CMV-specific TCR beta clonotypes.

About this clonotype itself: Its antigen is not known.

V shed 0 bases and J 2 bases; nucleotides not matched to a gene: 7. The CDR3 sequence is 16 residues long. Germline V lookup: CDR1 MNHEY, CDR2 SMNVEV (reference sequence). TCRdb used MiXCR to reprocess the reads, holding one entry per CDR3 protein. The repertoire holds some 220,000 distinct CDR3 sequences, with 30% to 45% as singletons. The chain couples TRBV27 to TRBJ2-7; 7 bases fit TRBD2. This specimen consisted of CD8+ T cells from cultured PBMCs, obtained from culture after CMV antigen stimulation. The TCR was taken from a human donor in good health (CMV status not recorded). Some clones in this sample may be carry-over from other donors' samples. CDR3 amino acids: CASSLSGGEVPYEQYF. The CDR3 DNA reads TGTGCCAGCAGTTTATCTGGGGGGGAGGTCCCCTACGAGCAGTACTTC.